What follows are 26 T cell receptor beta chains derived from one specimen sequenced in a study of T-cell reconstitution after alpha-beta-depleted transplantation in children. Unique molecular identifiers were incorporated into the prepared TCRbeta library. TCRdb re-called the PCR reads through MiXCR, storing one row per CDR3 protein. This table holds hundreds of thousands of distinct CDR3 sequences, around 7.8% found once. Sequenced here: PBMCs, mostly from graft donor cells, sampled 180 days after TCRalphabeta/CD19-depleted stem cell transplant. All receptors derive from a male patient younger than 18 who had a stem cell transplant for acute lymphoblastic leukemia, so the T cells may come from the graft donor.

This clonotype was seen many times. The gene calls are TRBV6-1 and TRBJ1-1; the D gene is possibly TRBD1 (5 bases). Per germline, CDR1 MNHNS and CDR2 SASEGT. This CDR3 spans 13 amino acids. The V gene lost 7 bases and the J gene lost 4 bases, with 13 bases spanning the gap. The CDR3 DNA is TGTGCCAGCAAGGGCAGGGCGGGCACTGAAGCTTTCTTT. This codes for CASKGRAGTEAFF.

In its sample, this clonotype was seen a few times. V gene TRBV5-6 combines with J gene TRBJ1-2; 11 bases are shared with TRBD1. The CDR3 is 15 residues long. Germline assignment: CDR1 SGHDT and CDR2 YYEEEE. After removal of 4 bases from V and 4 bases from J, the junction contained 6 bases not matched to a gene. In DNA form, the CDR3 reads TGTGCCAGCAGCAGCCGGGACAGGGGGACCTATGGCTACACCTTC. Protein sequence: CASSSRDRGTYGYTF.

This clonotype appeared many times. The chain employs TRBV20-1 and TRBJ1-2; 8 nucleotides match TRBD1. Germline CDR1 and CDR2: DFQATT and SNEGSKA (reference sequence). CDR3 size: 15 residues. The V and J ends lost 6 bases and 6 bases, in that order; junction bases with no gene match: 15. The CDR3 nucleotides read TGCAGTGCATCAAAGGGTGGGCAGGGGGCAAATGGCTACACCTTC. Its protein is CSASKGGQGANGYTF.

Ten or more counts support this clonotype. This chain connects TRBV7-9 to TRBJ2-3, with TRBD1 matching 10 bases. The CDR3 is made up of 15 amino acids. Germline lookup yields CDR1 SEHNR and CDR2 FQNEAQ (reference sequence). Trimming at V came to 3 bases and at J to 4 bases, leaving 4 bases not matched to a gene. CDR3: CASSFPTGGSDTQYF. The CDR3 DNA reads TGTGCCAGCAGCTTTCCGACAGGGGGCTCAGATACGCAGTATTTT.

This clonotype has ten or more counts. The rearrangement uses TRBV7-9 and TRBJ2-5, with D possibly being TRBD1 (6 bases). Trimming left V 5 bases short and J 5 bases short, with 18 bases between. The CDR3 loop spans 15 amino acids. CDR1 SEHNR and CDR2 FQNEAQ come from the germline V gene (reference sequence). The CDR3 loop is CASSPEGVSVETQYF. In DNA form, the CDR3 reads TGTGCCAGCAGCCCTGAGGGGGTTTCGGTGGAGACCCAGTACTTC.

This clonotype was recorded many times. The chain combines TRBV5-4 with TRBJ2-4; D gene uncertain. Germline values: CDR1 SGHNT, CDR2 YYREEE (reference sequence). The CDR3 sequence is 13 residues long. V lost 4 bases, J lost 11 bases, and 16 bases lay in between. CDR3 in DNA: TGTGCCAGCAGCCCTCTTACGGGCAGCCTTCAGTACTTC. Translating gives CASSPLTGSLQYF.

This clonotype was detected many times. The V gene is TRBV28, the J gene TRBJ1-5; no clear D gene. CDR1 MDHEN and CDR2 SYDVKM come from the germline V gene. This CDR3 spans 16 amino acids. Trimming left V 5 bases short and J 0 bases short, with 14 bases between. CDR3: CASSPFGAYSNQPQHF. The CDR3 region has the DNA TGTGCCAGCAGTCCCTTTGGAGCTTATAGCAATCAGCCCCAGCATTTT.

In its sample, this clonotype was seen many times. The V gene is TRBV6-1, the J gene TRBJ1-1, with TRBD1 matching 7 bases. Germline V CDR1 and CDR2: MNHNS, SASEGT. Trimming cost V 10 bases and J 3 bases; bases outside gene matches: 8. The CDR3 spans 13 residues. CDR3 nucleotide sequence: TGTGCCAATTCGCAGGGGGGGCACACTGAAGCTTTCTTT. Residues: CANSQGGHTEAFF.

This clonotype was counted at least ten times. The chain joins TRBV18 to TRBJ2-1; TRBD2 agrees at 11 bases. This CDR3 has 15 amino acids. Germline V CDR1 and CDR2: KGHSH, LQKENI. V gave up 9 bases and J gave up 2 bases; unmatched junction bases: 6. The CDR3 nucleotides are TGTGCCAGTTTACTAGCGGGAGCACCCTACAATGAGCAGTTCTTC. Protein product: CASLLAGAPYNEQFF.

The table lists this clonotype with many counts. The chain carries TRBV18 and TRBJ2-1, with unresolved D. V lost 8 bases and J 8 bases, leaving 28 bases between the germline ends. The germline gives CDR1 KGHSH, CDR2 LQKENI. This CDR3 is 17 amino acids long. CDR3 loop: CASPRPPPVGSEDEQFF. The CDR3 nucleotides are TGTGCCAGCCCAAGGCCCCCACCGGTTGGGTCTGAGGATGAGCAGTTCTTC.

This clonotype was seen at least ten times. CDR3 amino acids: CSARAGAGGTPLHF. The DNA for the CDR3 is TGCAGTGCTAGAGCCGGCGCCGGGGGGACACCCCTCCACTTT. The chain has TRBV20-1 and TRBJ1-6; D may be TRBD1 (5 bases). The germline CDR1 and CDR2 sequences are DFQATT and SNEGSKA (reference sequence). The CDR3 runs 14 residues. The ends were cut back, 1 base at V and 11 bases at J, with 15 bases in the middle.

This clonotype was recorded many times. The V and J genes are TRBV13 and TRBJ2-1; 13 bases line up with TRBD2. Germline assignment: CDR1 PRHDT and CDR2 FYEKMQ (reference sequence). This CDR3 is built from 16 residues. V dropped 6 bases and J dropped 5; count of bases not matched to a gene: 7. The CDR3 DNA reads as TGTGCCAGCAGTTGGGGACTAGCGGGATGGGACAATGAGCAGTTCTTC. Its translation: CASSWGLAGWDNEQFF.

This clonotype was observed at least ten times. This sequence joins TRBV7-2 and TRBJ2-3, with unresolved D. The CDR3 is 13 residues long. V was pared by 2 bases and J by 2 bases, with 5 bases between. Germline CDR1 is SGHTA and CDR2 is FQGNSA. CDR3 in amino acids: CASSLNPTDTQYF. CDR3 coding DNA: TGTGCCAGCAGCTTAAACCCCACAGATACGCAGTATTTT.

This clonotype was counted at least ten times. This CDR3 reads CASGHGTVGTGELFF. The CDR3 bases are TGTGCTAGTGGCCACGGGACAGTTGGCACCGGGGAGCTGTTTTTT. This chain joins TRBV12-5 and TRBJ2-2; TRBD1 matches 7 bases. This CDR3 spans 15 amino acids. CDR1 is LGHNT and CDR2 is FRNRAP in the germline V gene. V gave up 6 bases and J gave up 4 bases; unmatched junction bases: 8. Combining the CDR3 with reference TRBV12-5 and TRBJ2-2 gives the whole variable domain DARVTQTPRHKVTEMGQEVTMRCQPILGHNTVFWYRQTMMQGLELLAYFRNRAPLDDSGMPKDRFSAEMPDATLATLKIQPSEPRDSAVYFCASGHGTVGTGELFFGEGSRLTVL.

This clonotype appeared many times. This chain uses TRBV7-9 with TRBJ1-1; D is perhaps TRBD1 (6 bases). The CDR3 is 14 residues long. V gave up 6 bases and J gave up 1 base, with 12 bases separating them. Germline V gives CDR1 SEHNR, CDR2 FQNEAQ (reference sequence). The CDR3 protein is CASRVGGANTEAFF. The CDR3 DNA reads TGTGCCAGCAGGGTAGGGGGGGCGAACACTGAAGCTTTCTTT.

In its sample, this clonotype was seen many times. This chain connects TRBV18 to TRBJ1-1; TRBD1 aligns across 9 bases. Germline V gene data show CDR1 as KGHSH and CDR2 as LQKENI. CDR3 length: 16 amino acids. V was clipped by 3 bases and J by 5 bases; unmatched bases: 10. CDR3 sequence (DNA): TGTGCCAGCTCACCCCGGGACAGGGTATCGGTAACTGAAGCTTTCTTT. Encoded protein: CASSPRDRVSVTEAFF. Full variable domain (rest looked up from reference TRBV18 and TRBJ1-1): NAGVMQNPRHLVRRRGQEARLRCSPMKGHSHVYWYRQLPEEGLKFMVYLQKENIIDESGMPKERFSAEFPKEGPSILRIQQVVRGDSAAYFCASSPRDRVSVTEAFFGQGTRLTVV.

This clonotype was counted many times. This chain joins TRBV20-1 and TRBJ1-1; the D is unclear. Germline CDR1 DFQATT, CDR2 SNEGSKA (reference sequence). V shed 5 bases and J shed 1 base, with 11 bases lying between them. This CDR3 region has 13 residues. The CDR3 loop reads CSALGGRNTEAFF. The CDR3 region has the DNA TGCAGTGCTCTGGGAGGTAGGAACACTGAAGCTTTCTTT.

Many counts were recorded for this clonotype. V is TRBV6-1 and J is TRBJ1-6, with D possibly TRBD1 on 6 matching bases. The V end lost 7 bases, the J end lost 0 bases, and 10 bases lay between the germline ends. The CDR3 runs to 15 residues. In germline, CDR1 is MNHNS, CDR2 SASEGT. CDR3 nucleotide sequence: TGTGCCAGCAACAGGGATAGCTCCTATAATTCACCCCTCCACTTT. Translation gives CASNRDSSYNSPLHF.

In this sample, this clonotype turned up a few times. The chain combines TRBV3-1 with TRBJ1-5; D call uncertain. Germline lookup yields CDR1 LGHDT and CDR2 YNNKEL (reference sequence). V was cut by 1 base and J by 2 bases, with 9 bases left in between. The CDR3 runs 15 residues. CDR3 region: CASSQGGGGNQPQHF. CDR3 DNA: TGTGCCAGCAGCCAAGGGGGTGGGGGCAATCAGCCCCAGCATTTT.

This clonotype has at least ten counts. The chain combines TRBV29-1 with TRBJ2-6; 9 nucleotides match TRBD1. This CDR3 is 14 amino acids long. Germline V lookup: CDR1 SQVTM, CDR2 ANQGSEA. The junction had 3 bases not matched to a gene; V was cut back by 6 bases and J by 3 bases. CDR3 in DNA: TGCAGCGTACAGGGGGCGCTTGGGGCCAACGTCCTGACTTTC. Amino acids: CSVQGALGANVLTF.

This clonotype occurred many times. The V gene is TRBV7-2, the J gene TRBJ1-3; 8 bases match TRBD1. The CDR3 covers 17 residues. CDR1 is SGHTA and CDR2 is FQGNSA in the germline V gene. V trimming: 2 bases; J trimming: 4 bases; junction bases outside the gene matches: 10. The CDR3 reads CASSLRGQGAPGNTIYF. The CDR3 coding sequence is TGTGCCAGCAGCTTAAGGGGGCAGGGGGCGCCCGGAAACACCATATATTTT. The variable domain in full, completed from reference TRBV7-2 and TRBJ1-3, reads GAGVSQSPSNKVTEKGKDVELRCDPISGHTALYWYRQSLGQGLEFLIYFQGNSAPDKSGLPSDRFSAERTGGSVSTLTIQRTQQEDSAVYLCASSLRGQGAPGNTIYFGEGSWLTVV.

This clonotype occurred many times. The CDR3: CASSPPTGRGYTF. CDR3 DNA: TGTGCCAGCAGTCCCCCGACAGGGAGAGGCTACACCTTC. The V gene is TRBV28, the J gene TRBJ1-2; 7 nucleotides match TRBD1. V was pared by 5 bases and J by 8 bases, with 8 bases of the junction left unmatched. CDR3 length: 13 amino acids. Looked up from germline, CDR1 is MDHEN and CDR2 is SYDVKM.

This clonotype was recorded many times. The CDR3 loop is CASSYADSYYEQYF. CDR3 nucleotide sequence: TGTGCCAGCAGTTACGCGGACAGTTACTACGAGCAGTACTTC. The gene calls are TRBV6-5 and TRBJ2-7; possibly TRBD1 for D (6 bases). Germline V gene sequence: CDR1 MNHEY, CDR2 SVGAGI. V was shortened by 2 bases and J by 3 bases, with 11 bases between the two germline ends. This CDR3 has 14 amino acids.

This clonotype was observed many times. V usage is TRBV5-1 and J usage is TRBJ2-3; D call uncertain. V was cut by 0 bases and J by 6 bases, with 11 bases left in between. CDR3 length equals 14 residues. Germline CDR1 SGHRS, CDR2 YFSETQ. For the CDR3, the DNA is TGCGCCAGCAGCTTGGATCTCCCACGCGATACGCAGTATTTT. Its translation: CASSLDLPRDTQYF.

This clonotype showed up many times. The chain combines TRBV12-3 or TRBV12-4 with TRBJ2-1, with a tentative D call TRBD2 (5 bases). This CDR3 has 16 residues. V lost 0 bases to trimming and J lost 0 bases, with 9 bases between them. The CDR3 coding sequence is TGTGCCAGCAGTTTAGCGGGGAGCGGCTCCTACAATGAGCAGTTCTTC. Encoded protein: CASSLAGSGSYNEQFF.

A note on this clonotype: This may come from a read error, since a much larger clone is one base off. This chain joins TRBV27 and TRBJ2-1, with 7 bases lining up with TRBD2. CDR1 MNHEY and CDR2 SMNVEV come from the germline V gene (reference sequence). There are 16 residues in the CDR3. DNA for the CDR3: TGTGCCAGCAGTCGATCAGGACTAGTCAGCAACAATGGGCAGTTCTTC. This translates into CASSRSGLVSNNGQFF.